The clone carrying this T cell receptor (beta chain) has at least ten counts. This sample is part of a study of blood T cells in healthy people across ages. Study background: Per two T cells, template switching captured roughly one barcoded beta molecule.

The authors ran a second PCR of about 6 to 11 cycles using a sample-barcoded 5' primer and a J-beta primer mix. Via MiXCR, TCRdb re-called the 5' RACE reads, giving one row per CDR3 protein. Of about 590,000 distinct CDR3 sequences detected, less than 35% appear once; the ten largest clones hold approximately 15%. This receptor was identified in a woman aged 80 or older in good health. The sample was blood.

CDR3 sequence reads: CASSSYTAQGVNYGYTF. CDR3 DNA sequence: TGTGCCAGCAGCTCCTACACCGCGCAGGGGGTTAACTATGGCTACACCTTC. The chain carries TRBV7-2 and TRBJ1-2; TRBD1 aligns across 7 bases. Germline assignment: CDR1 SGHTA and CDR2 FQGNSA. Losses at the gene ends were 4 bases for V and 1 base for J; bases not matched to a gene: 12. The CDR3 sequence is 17 residues long.